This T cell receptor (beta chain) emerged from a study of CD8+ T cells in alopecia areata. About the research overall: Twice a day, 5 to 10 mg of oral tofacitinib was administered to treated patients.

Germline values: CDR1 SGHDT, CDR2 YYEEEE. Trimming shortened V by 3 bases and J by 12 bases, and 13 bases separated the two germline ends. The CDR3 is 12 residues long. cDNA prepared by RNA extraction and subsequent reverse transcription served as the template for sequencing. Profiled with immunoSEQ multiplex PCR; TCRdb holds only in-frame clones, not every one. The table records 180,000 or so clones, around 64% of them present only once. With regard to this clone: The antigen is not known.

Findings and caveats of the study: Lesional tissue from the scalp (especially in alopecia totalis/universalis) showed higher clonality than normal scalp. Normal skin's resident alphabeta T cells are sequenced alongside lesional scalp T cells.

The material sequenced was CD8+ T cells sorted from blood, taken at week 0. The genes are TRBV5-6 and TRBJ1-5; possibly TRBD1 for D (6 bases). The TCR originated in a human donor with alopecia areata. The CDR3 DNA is TGTGCCAGCAGCTGGGGAGGGGGAGGCCAGCATTTT. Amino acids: CASSWGGGGQHF.